The 5 T cell receptor beta chains in this list originate from one sample, sequenced in a study of T-cell reconstitution after alpha-beta-depleted transplantation in children. TCRbeta library preparation incorporated unique molecular identifiers. TCRdb reprocessed the PCR reads via MiXCR and lists one record per CDR3 protein. The sample lists some 350,000 distinct CDR3 sequences, 16% seen once, with around 43% in the top ten. Material: PBMCs, mostly from graft donor cells, obtained 360 days after TCRalphabeta/CD19-depleted stem cell transplant. These TCRs come from a male patient between 2 and 10 years old who had a stem cell transplant for acute lymphoblastic leukemia, so the T cells may come from the graft donor.

The gene calls are TRBV4-1 and TRBJ2-3; maybe TRBD2 (5 bases). The germline CDR1 and CDR2 sequences are MGHRA and YSYEKL. This CDR3 contains 14 residues. V gave up 1 base and J gave up 11 bases, with 16 bases separating them. The CDR3 DNA reads as TGCGCCAGCAGCCAAGTTAACAGCCCAGGAGGGCAGTATTTT. The encoded protein is CASSQVNSPGGQYF.

This clonotype appeared a few times. The chain uses TRBV11-2 and TRBJ2-7; TRBD1 matches 8 bases. The V gene end was trimmed by 5 bases and the J gene end by 4 bases; junction bases not matched to a gene: 4. The CDR3 runs 13 residues. Germline loops: CDR1 SGHAT, CDR2 FQNNGV. CDR3 in DNA: TGTGCCAGCAGCCGGACAGGGCGGTACGAGCAGTACTTC. The encoded protein is CASSRTGRYEQYF.

The table lists this clonotype with a few counts. This rearrangement joins TRBV3-1 to TRBJ2-7, with 9 bases aligning to TRBD2. V was pared by 4 bases and J by 2 bases, with 9 bases of the junction left unmatched. Germline V lookup: CDR1 LGHDT, CDR2 YNNKEL (reference sequence). The CDR3 has 16 residues. The CDR3 coding sequence is TGTGCCAGCAGCCCTATTAGCGGGAGTTTGCCCTACGAGCAGTACTTC. Translated, it gives CASSPISGSLPYEQYF.

V and J are TRBV7-9 and TRBJ2-7; no clear D gene. Germline V lookup: CDR1 SEHNR, CDR2 FQNEAQ (reference sequence). Trimming cost V 5 bases and J 3 bases, with 20 bases left between them. This CDR3 has 16 amino acids. The CDR3 is CASSLSSASDLYEQYF. In DNA, the CDR3 is TGTGCCAGCAGCCTAAGTTCGGCCTCAGATCTCTACGAGCAGTACTTC.

In its sample, this clonotype was seen many times. V is TRBV10-3 and J is TRBJ1-1; a weak D match, TRBD1 (5 bases). The germline CDR1 and CDR2 sequences are ENHRY and SYGVKD. The CDR3 is 13 residues long. Trimming left V 6 bases short and J 3 bases short, with 11 bases between. CDR3 protein: CAISAGFDTEAFF. The CDR3 nucleotides read TGTGCCATCAGCGCAGGGTTCGACACTGAAGCTTTCTTT.